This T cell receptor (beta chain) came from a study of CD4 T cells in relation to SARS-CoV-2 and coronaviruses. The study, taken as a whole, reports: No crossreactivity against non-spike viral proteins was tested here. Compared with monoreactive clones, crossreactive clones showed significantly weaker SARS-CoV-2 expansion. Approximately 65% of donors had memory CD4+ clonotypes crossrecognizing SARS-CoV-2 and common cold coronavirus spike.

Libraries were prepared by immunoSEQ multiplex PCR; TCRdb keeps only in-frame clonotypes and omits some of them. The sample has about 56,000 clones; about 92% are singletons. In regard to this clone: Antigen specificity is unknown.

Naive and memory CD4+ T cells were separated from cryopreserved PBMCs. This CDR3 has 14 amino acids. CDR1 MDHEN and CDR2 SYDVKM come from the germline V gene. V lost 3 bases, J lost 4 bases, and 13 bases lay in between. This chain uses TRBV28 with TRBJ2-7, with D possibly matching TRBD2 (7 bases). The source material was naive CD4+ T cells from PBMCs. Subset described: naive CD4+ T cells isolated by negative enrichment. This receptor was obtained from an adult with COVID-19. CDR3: CASSLGGRGYEQYF. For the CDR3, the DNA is TGTGCCAGCAGTTTGGGGGGGCGCGGGTACGAGCAGTACTTC.